The source of this T cell receptor beta chain is a study of T cell clones after liver transplantation. As for the study in general: Liver transplant recipients had immunosuppression withdrawal attempted within 2 years. Tolerant meant at least one year fully off immunosuppression without liver enzymes above twice normal. Without induction therapy, subjects received standard immunosuppression until 12-24 months post-transplant. HCV positivity affected three of eight recipients; the rest lacked autoimmune or viral indications.

Sequencing of dividing CFSE-low cells from the MLR defined alloreactive TCRbeta sequences. Germline assignment: CDR1 LNHDA and CDR2 SQIVND (reference sequence). Trimming removed 4 bases from V and 1 base from J, with 12 bases in between. The CDR3 is made up of 15 amino acids. Assay: immunoSEQ multiplex PCR; the TCRdb copy retains only in-frame clones and omits some. The data contain about 5,800 clones, roughly 32% of them singletons. As regards this clone: Its antigen remains unidentified.

The V gene is TRBV19, the J gene TRBJ2-3; possibly TRBD2 for D (6 bases). The sequenced sample was CD4+ T cells from cultured PBMCs. The sequence was collected from a human patient who received a liver transplant. Some T cells may be transferred from the graft donor. The CDR3 sequence is CASSRPGGGTDTQYF. In DNA, the CDR3 is TGTGCCAGTAGTAGGCCTGGCGGGGGCACAGATACGCAGTATTTT. Full variable domain (remainder filled in from reference TRBV19 and TRBJ2-3): DGGITQSPKYLFRKEGQNVTLSCEQNLNHDAMYWYRQDPGQGLRLIYYSQIVNDFQKGDIAEGYSVSREKKESFPLTVTSAQKNPTAFYLCASSRPGGGTDTQYFGPGTRLTVL.